This T cell receptor (beta chain) was sequenced in a study of T cell repertoires in cytomegalovirus infection. Across the study: Indications came from public TCR beta signatures; they pointed to CMV infection and to a matching HLA type. General study results and limits: Identification of carriers of CMV plus the relevant HLA was performed using cumulative public TCR beta family frequency. Within the response measured ex vivo, HLA-C-restricted CMV-specific TCR beta clonotypes were dominant.

Via MiXCR, TCRdb re-called the reads, giving one row per CDR3 protein. Found here are around 450,000 distinct CDR3 sequences, approximately 32% of them singletons; the top ten hold about 13%. The CDR3 runs 16 residues. Germline V gives CDR1 SGHRS, CDR2 YFSETQ. The V gene end was trimmed by 7 bases and the J gene end by 4 bases; junction bases not matched to a gene: 11. This clonotype occurred many times. The antigen is unknown. The specimen was PBMCs. The chain combines TRBV5-1 with TRBJ2-3; 11 bases agree with TRBD2. This receptor was obtained from a human donor in good health (CMV status not recorded). Some clones in this sample may be carry-over from other donors' samples. The CDR3 nucleotides read TGCGCCAGCTCCCAGACTAGCGGGGAATTGGCAGATACGCAGTATTTT. Amino acids: CASSQTSGELADTQYF.